These 28 T cell receptor beta chains came from one sample sequenced in a study of shared T cell receptors in the human thymus. Measured with immunoSEQ multiplex PCR; TCRdb has only the in-frame clones, and not every one. This table holds some 700,000 clones, approximately 88% found once. This sample also appeared in a second study, on human thymus T cells.

Sequences were obtained from thymocytes. Receptor source: a boy in the first two years of life with a congenital heart defect.

This chain joins TRBV27 and TRBJ2-2, with D perhaps TRBD1 (6 bases). This CDR3 spans 15 amino acids. Germline loops: CDR1 MNHEY, CDR2 SMNVEV (reference sequence). The V end was cut by 1 base, the J end by 5 bases, with 11 bases between. CDR3 sequence: CASSLLGAGTGELFF. CDR3 in DNA: TGTGCCAGCAGTTTATTGGGGGCTGGTACCGGGGAGCTGTTTTTT.

This clone has just one count. J is TRBJ1-2 and V is TRBV7-9; the match to TRBD1 covers 7 bases. V lost 4 bases and J lost 2; bases outside the gene matches: 1. Germline CDR1 is SEHNR and CDR2 is FQNEAQ (reference sequence). CDR3 length equals 13 residues. CDR3 region: CASSSRGNYGYTF. DNA of the CDR3: TGTGCCAGCAGCTCCAGGGGGAACTATGGCTACACCTTC.

In DNA, the CDR3 is TGTGCCAGCAGTGATACAGGGATTCAAGCGCAGCCCCAGCATTTT. This codes for CASSDTGIQAQPQHF. The J gene is TRBJ1-5, the V gene TRBV2; a possible D gene is TRBD1 (6 bases). This CDR3 is built from 15 residues. Trimming stripped 3 bases from V and 7 bases from J, with 16 bases between. Germline-derived CDR1 and CDR2 are SNHLY and FYNNEI.

This chain links TRBV28 with TRBJ2-7, with 13 nucleotides matching TRBD2. The CDR3 consists of 18 residues. Germline V gives CDR1 MDHEN, CDR2 SYDVKM. The V and J ends lost 2 bases and 4 bases, in that order; junction bases with no gene match: 11. In DNA, the CDR3 is TGTGCCAGCAGTTTAGGCCAAAGGACTAGCGGGAGTTCGTACGAGCAGTACTTC. It is translated as CASSLGQRTSGSSYEQYF.

The chain employs TRBV18 and TRBJ2-2; 10 positions match TRBD1. In germline, CDR1 is KGHSH, CDR2 LQKENI. CDR3 length: 15 amino acids. V was pared by 7 bases and J by 7 bases, with 9 bases of the junction left unmatched. This CDR3 reads CASYTGQGLHGELFF. For the CDR3, the DNA is TGTGCCAGCTACACGGGACAGGGGTTACACGGGGAGCTGTTTTTT.

The chain carries TRBV10-3 and TRBJ2-7, with 8 bases lining up with TRBD2. Trimming took 3 bases from V and 2 from J; bases not matched to a gene: 9. The germline V gene encodes CDR1 ENHRY and CDR2 SYGVKD. This CDR3 region has 16 residues. This chain's CDR3 is CAISDSAGGLAYEQYF. Here the CDR3 DNA reads TGTGCCATCAGTGATTCGGCGGGAGGCCTGGCCTACGAGCAGTACTTC.

This rearrangement joins TRBV27 to TRBJ2-3; TRBD2 agrees at 10 bases. CDR1 and CDR2 (germline): MNHEY, SMNVEV (reference sequence). The junction had 5 bases not matched to a gene; V was cut back by 4 bases and J by 4 bases. CDR3 length: 15 amino acids. Here the CDR3 DNA reads TGTGCCAGCAGTTCCTCTAGCGGGAGCGCAGATACGCAGTATTTT. Amino acid sequence: CASSSSSGSADTQYF.

This chain joins TRBV4-3 and TRBJ1-2; TRBD1 might be the D (5 bases). V lost 2 bases to trimming and J lost 4 bases, with 11 bases between them. This CDR3 has 14 amino acids. From germline, CDR1 is LGHNA and CDR2 YSLEER. The CDR3 protein is CASSQIRAGYGYTF. Written as DNA, the CDR3 is TGCGCCAGCAGCCAAATCAGGGCCGGCTATGGCTACACCTTC.

This clone came up once. CDR3 bases: TGCGCCAGCAGCCAAAATCGCTCCGGGACAGGGGGCTCCCAAGAGACCCAGTACTTC. It specifies CASSQNRSGTGGSQETQYF. This sequence joins TRBV4-3 and TRBJ2-5; 12 bases agree with TRBD1. Germline loops: CDR1 LGHNA, CDR2 YSLEER. CDR3 size: 19 residues. With 2 bases clipped from V and 1 base from J, the junction kept 11 bases outside the gene matches.

This rearrangement joins TRBV7-9 to TRBJ1-5, with 8 bases matching TRBD1. Trimming took 6 bases from V and 3 from J; bases not matched to a gene: 13. The CDR3 length is 17 residues. Looked up from germline, CDR1 is SEHNR and CDR2 is FQNEAQ (reference sequence). In DNA form, the CDR3 reads TGTGCCAGCAGTCCAGGACAGGGTGAGGGCCTCAATCAGCCCCAGCATTTT. Amino acids: CASSPGQGEGLNQPQHF.

V usage is TRBV4-1 and J usage is TRBJ2-7; 9 bases are a match to TRBD2. The ends lost 3 bases at V and 4 bases at J; junction bases unmatched: 28. Germline lookup yields CDR1 MGHRA and CDR2 YSYEKL. This CDR3 spans 22 amino acids. CDR3: CASSHLPQGLAGIRRPGYEQYF. Written as DNA, the CDR3 is TGCGCCAGCAGCCACCTACCTCAGGGGCTAGCGGGAATTAGAAGGCCAGGGTACGAGCAGTACTTC.

The rearrangement uses TRBV14 and TRBJ2-3; tentatively, D is TRBD1 (6 bases). Germline lookup yields CDR1 SGHDN and CDR2 FVKESK. V lost 4 bases to trimming and J lost 2 bases, with 10 bases between them. The CDR3 consists of 14 residues. The CDR3 protein is CASSPGADTDTQYF. CDR3 nucleotides: TGTGCCAGCAGCCCAGGGGCGGACACAGATACGCAGTATTTT. Filled out from reference TRBV14 and TRBJ2-3, the complete variable domain reads EAGVTQFPSHSVIEKGQTVTLRCDPISGHDNLYWYRRVMGKEIKFLLHFVKESKQDESGMPNNRFLAERTGGTYSTLKVQPAELEDSGVYFCASSPGADTDTQYFGPGTRLTVL.

J is TRBJ2-7 and V is TRBV10-3; a possible D gene is TRBD2 (5 bases). Trimming left V 4 bases short and J 6 bases short, with 10 bases between. CDR3 length equals 12 residues. Germline CDR1 and CDR2: ENHRY and SYGVKD. The CDR3 here is CAISVRGVEQYF. In nucleotides, the CDR3 is TGTGCCATCAGTGTTCGGGGTGTCGAGCAGTACTTC.

The chain joins TRBV14 to TRBJ2-7; 7 positions match TRBD2. CDR3 length equals 16 residues. CDR1 and CDR2 (germline): SGHDN, FVKESK. The V gene end was trimmed by 4 bases and the J gene end by 3 bases; junction bases not matched to a gene: 12. The chain's CDR3 is CASSPVGGEEYYEQYF. In nucleotides, the CDR3 is TGTGCCAGCAGCCCGGTTGGGGGGGAGGAGTACTACGAGCAGTACTTC.

This clone showed up just once. The chain carries TRBV25-1 and TRBJ2-1; weak D call: TRBD2 (5 bases). CDR1 and CDR2 from the germline V gene are MGHDK and SYGVNS. V was shortened by 4 bases and J by 11 bases, with 15 bases between the two germline ends. This CDR3 contains 13 residues. CDR3 bases: TGTGCCAGCAGTGGCCTGCGGACTGGGAAGCAGTTCTTC. Translating gives CASSGLRTGKQFF.

The rearrangement uses TRBV7-3 and TRBJ1-3; the match to TRBD1 covers 8 bases. CDR1 and CDR2 from the germline V gene are SGHTA and FQGTGA. CDR3 length: 15 amino acids. V shed 5 bases and J 2 bases; nucleotides not matched to a gene: 5. The CDR3: CASSNTDRAGNTIYF. The CDR3, as DNA: TGTGCCAGCAGCAACACGGACAGGGCTGGAAACACCATATATTTT.

The chain is built from TRBV5-1 and TRBJ2-2, with D tentatively TRBD2 (5 bases). From germline, CDR1 is SGHRS and CDR2 YFSETQ. The CDR3 sequence is 14 residues long. V lost 5 bases and J lost 2, with 10 bases in between. The CDR3: CASRGEGNTGELFF. DNA for the CDR3: TGCGCCAGCAGGGGAGAAGGTAACACCGGGGAGCTGTTTTTT.

The CDR3 DNA is TGTGCCTCCCAAAAGGTTGCGTCAGGGGTTAATGAGCAGTTCTTC. Protein: CASQKVASGVNEQFF. This chain links TRBV19 with TRBJ2-1, with a tentative D call TRBD1 (6 bases). CDR1 and CDR2 (germline): LNHDA, SQIVND (reference sequence). V was shortened by 11 bases and J by 7 bases, with 24 bases between the two germline ends. The CDR3 is made up of 15 amino acids.

The genes are TRBV6-5 and TRBJ2-7, with D possibly matching TRBD2 (5 bases). The CDR3 extends over 14 amino acids. The V gene's germline CDR1 is MNHEY and CDR2 SVGAGI. V was cut by 8 bases and J by 7 bases, with 21 bases left in between. The CDR3 spells CASFLAAPEGEQYF. DNA for the CDR3: TGTGCCAGCTTTCTTGCGGCCCCTGAGGGAGAGCAGTACTTC.

The chain uses TRBV5-6 and TRBJ1-3; no firm D call. The CDR3 has 17 amino acids. Germline CDR1 SGHDT, CDR2 YYEEEE. V was pared by 1 base and J by 0 bases, with 14 bases between. The chain's CDR3 is CASSLSRDIRSGNTIYF. DNA for the CDR3: TGTGCCAGCAGCTTGTCCCGTGACATACGCTCTGGAAACACCATATATTTT.

The V and J genes are TRBV15 and TRBJ2-5; 10 bases are a match to TRBD1. The V segment lost 5 bases and the J segment 5 bases; nucleotides outside the gene matches: 5. Germline lookup yields CDR1 LNHNV and CDR2 YYDKDF (reference sequence). This CDR3 comprises 14 residues. As DNA, the CDR3 is TGTGCCACCAGCGGAAGACAGGGGGCGGAGACCCAGTACTTC. Protein sequence: CATSGRQGAETQYF.

This clone was counted between two and nine times. This chain connects TRBV5-1 to TRBJ2-3; TRBD2 aligns across 9 bases. The CDR3 loop spans 16 amino acids. With V trimmed by 4 bases and J by 1 base, 7 bases remained unmatched. Germline CDR1 and CDR2: SGHRS and YFSETQ. The CDR3 DNA is TGCGCCAGCAGCATTAGCGGGAGCGGCGGCACAGATACGCAGTATTTT. Protein sequence: CASSISGSGGTDTQYF.

V and J are TRBV2 and TRBJ2-1; TRBD2 matches at 14 bases. The CDR3 has 18 residues. Looked up from germline, CDR1 is SNHLY and CDR2 is FYNNEI. Losses at the gene ends were 5 bases for V and 5 bases for J; bases not matched to a gene: 11. CDR3 in amino acids: CASSTGTSGSQANNEQFF. DNA for the CDR3: TGTGCCAGCAGTACCGGGACTAGCGGGAGTCAGGCCAACAATGAGCAGTTCTTC.

The rearrangement uses TRBV7-9 and TRBJ2-7; 10 bases are shared with TRBD2. The V and J ends lost 5 bases and 6 bases, in that order; junction bases with no gene match: 10. The germline V gene encodes CDR1 SEHNR and CDR2 FQNEAQ (reference sequence). This CDR3 has 15 residues. CDR3 nucleotides: TGTGCCAGCAGCCCCCCAGCGGGAGGGCCGCCCGAGCAGTACTTC. Encoded protein: CASSPPAGGPPEQYF.

The V and J genes are TRBV7-2 and TRBJ2-7; 11 bases agree with TRBD2. CDR1 is SGHTA, CDR2 FQGNSA, per germline. The CDR3 extends over 15 amino acids. V lost 1 base, J lost 4 bases, and 3 bases stayed unmatched. Written as DNA, the CDR3 is TGTGCCAGCAGCTTAGGCTCTAGCGGGAGGTACGAGCAGTACTTC. Protein: CASSLGSSGRYEQYF. Variable domain in full (rest from reference TRBV7-2 and TRBJ2-7): GAGVSQSPSNKVTEKGKDVELRCDPISGHTALYWYRQSLGQGLEFLIYFQGNSAPDKSGLPSDRFSAERTGGSVSTLTIQRTQQEDSAVYLCASSLGSSGRYEQYFGPGTRLTVT.

The chain carries TRBV18 and TRBJ1-5; D possibly corresponds to TRBD1 (5 bases). Germline-derived CDR1 and CDR2 are KGHSH and LQKENI. The CDR3 loop spans 17 amino acids. V dropped 3 bases and J dropped 2 bases, with 17 bases sitting between them. CDR3 residues: CASSPWEGRIGNQPQHF. The CDR3 coding sequence is TGTGCCAGCTCACCCTGGGAGGGGAGGATAGGCAATCAGCCCCAGCATTTT.

This clone occurred once. CDR3 sequence: CSVEDPQGMGREGGETQYF. Written as DNA, the CDR3 is TGCAGCGTTGAAGACCCACAGGGGATGGGGCGGGAGGGTGGGGAGACCCAGTACTTC. The gene calls are TRBV29-1 and TRBJ2-5; 9 bases align to TRBD2. V lost 0 bases, J lost 5 bases, and 19 bases stayed unmatched. CDR3 length: 19 amino acids. The germline V gene has CDR1 SQVTM and CDR2 ANQGSEA.

The chain carries TRBV14 and TRBJ1-2; no definite D call. From germline, CDR1 is SGHDN and CDR2 FVKESK. This CDR3 spans 15 amino acids. V gave up 1 base and J gave up 1 base, with 10 bases separating them. The CDR3 loop is CASSQGQRDNYGYTF. The CDR3 DNA reads as TGTGCCAGCAGCCAAGGGCAGCGAGATAACTATGGCTACACCTTC. Full variable domain (rest looked up from reference TRBV14 and TRBJ1-2): EAGVTQFPSHSVIEKGQTVTLRCDPISGHDNLYWYRRVMGKEIKFLLHFVKESKQDESGMPNNRFLAERTGGTYSTLKVQPAELEDSGVYFCASSQGQRDNYGYTFGSGTRLTVV.